One sample yielded the 6 T cell receptor beta chains listed below, sequenced in a study of T cells after posttransplantation cyclophosphamide. Measured with immunoSEQ multiplex PCR; TCRdb has only the in-frame clones, and not every one. Here the sample spans approximately 52,000 clones, roughly 86% being singletons. Sample: PBMCs. These receptor sequences come from a man aged 30-40 years with a blood cancer, CMV-positive, and with a related stem cell donor.

The chain joins TRBV29-1 to TRBJ2-1; TRBD1 matches 7 bases. Germline V gene sequence: CDR1 SQVTM, CDR2 ANQGSEA. The junction had 14 bases not matched to a gene; V was cut back by 4 bases and J by 8 bases. CDR3 length: 15 amino acids. The CDR3 sequence: CSVVKWTGSFHEQFF. The CDR3 DNA is TGCAGCGTTGTTAAGTGGACAGGTTCGTTCCATGAGCAGTTCTTC.

The chain couples TRBV6-1 to TRBJ1-2, with D uncertain. Trimming cost V 10 bases and J 7 bases, with 16 bases left between them. CDR3 length: 12 residues. Germline V gives CDR1 MNHNS, CDR2 SASEGT. CDR3 DNA: TGTGCCACGACGGCTAGGGAGACTGGCTACACCTTC. This sequence encodes CATTARETGYTF.

The CDR3 DNA sequence: TGTGCCAGCAGATCACTCGGACTTCAAGAGACCCAGTACTTC. This sequence encodes CASRSLGLQETQYF. J is TRBJ2-5 and V is TRBV11-1; D may be TRBD2 (5 bases). The CDR3 extends over 14 amino acids. V lost 6 bases and J lost 2, with 13 bases in between. Germline V gene sequence: CDR1 SGHAT, CDR2 FQDESV (reference sequence).

The chain uses TRBV5-4 and TRBJ2-5; the match to TRBD2 covers 7 bases. The J call may be in error: the DNA end matches TRBJ2-7 better. Germline CDR1 SGHNT, CDR2 YYREEE (reference sequence). The CDR3 has 19 amino acids. The CDR3 sequence is CASSADPWTSLGPPDEQYF. The CDR3 nucleotides are TGTGCCAGCAGCGCGGACCCCTGGACTAGTCTGGGCCCTCCCGACGAGCAGTACTTC.

A few counts support this clone. The chain uses TRBV9 and TRBJ1-1; D uncertain. V lost 3 bases and J 0 bases, leaving 6 bases between the germline ends. The germline gives CDR1 SGDLS, CDR2 YYNGEE. This CDR3 contains 13 residues. The CDR3 spells CASSGQMNTEAFF. The CDR3 nucleotides read TGTGCCAGCAGCGGGCAGATGAACACTGAAGCTTTCTTT.

V usage is TRBV9 and J usage is TRBJ2-1; TRBD2 matches 10 bases. The germline gives CDR1 SGDLS, CDR2 YYNGEE. This CDR3 spans 15 amino acids. V shed 0 bases, J shed 8 bases, and the junction held 5 bases outside the gene matches. The CDR3 loop is CASSVGRTSGYEQFF. Here the CDR3 DNA reads TGTGCCAGCAGCGTAGGTCGGACTAGCGGCTATGAGCAGTTCTTC. Looking up the rest from reference TRBV9 and TRBJ2-1 gives the full variable domain: DSGVTQTPKHLITATGQRVTLRCSPRSGDLSVYWYQQSLDQGLQFLIQYYNGEERAKGNILERFSAQQFPDLHSELNLSSLELGDSALYFCASSVGRTSGYEQFFGPGTRLTVL.